The clone carrying this T cell receptor (beta chain) was counted ten times or more. Germline V gene data show CDR1 as SGHRS and CDR2 as YFSETQ. The CDR3 extends over 12 amino acids. With 4 bases removed from V and 5 bases from J, the gap between germline ends came to 8 bases. This sample is drawn from a study of neurological immune-mediated disorders. TCRdb processed the 5' RACE reads anew with MiXCR; each CDR3 protein has one entry. Of roughly 60,000 distinct CDR3 sequences in the sample, 9.7% are singletons; the top ten hold about 12%. Described time point: longitudinal time-point 2. This TCR was recovered from a young man in good health. What was sequenced was PBMCs. This chain uses TRBV5-1 with TRBJ2-3; no reliable D call. This CDR3 reads CASSLERDTQYF. For the CDR3, the DNA is TGCGCCAGCAGCCTTGAGAGAGATACGCAGTATTTT.